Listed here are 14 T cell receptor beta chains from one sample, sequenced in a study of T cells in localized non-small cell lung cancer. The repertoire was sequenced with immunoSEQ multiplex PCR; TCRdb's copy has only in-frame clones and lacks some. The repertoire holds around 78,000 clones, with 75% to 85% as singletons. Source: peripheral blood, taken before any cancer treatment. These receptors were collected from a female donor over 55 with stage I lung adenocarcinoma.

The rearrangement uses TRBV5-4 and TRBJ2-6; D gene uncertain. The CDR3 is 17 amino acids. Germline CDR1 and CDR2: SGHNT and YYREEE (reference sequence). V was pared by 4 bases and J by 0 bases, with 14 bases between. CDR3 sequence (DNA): TGTGCCAGCAGCCCCCTGATGAGAAACTCTGGGGCCAACGTCCTGACTTTC. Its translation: CASSPLMRNSGANVLTF.

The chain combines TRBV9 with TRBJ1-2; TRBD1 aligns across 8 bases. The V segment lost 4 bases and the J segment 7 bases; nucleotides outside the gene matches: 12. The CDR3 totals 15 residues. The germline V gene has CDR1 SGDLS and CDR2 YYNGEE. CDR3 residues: CASSPDQGALGGYTF. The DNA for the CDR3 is TGTGCCAGCAGCCCCGATCAGGGGGCTCTAGGTGGCTACACCTTC.

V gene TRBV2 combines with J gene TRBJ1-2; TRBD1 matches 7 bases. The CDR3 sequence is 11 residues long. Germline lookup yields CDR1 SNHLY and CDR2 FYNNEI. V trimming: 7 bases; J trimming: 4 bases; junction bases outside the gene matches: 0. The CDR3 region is CASTGGYGYTF. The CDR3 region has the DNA TGTGCCAGCACAGGGGGCTATGGCTACACCTTC.

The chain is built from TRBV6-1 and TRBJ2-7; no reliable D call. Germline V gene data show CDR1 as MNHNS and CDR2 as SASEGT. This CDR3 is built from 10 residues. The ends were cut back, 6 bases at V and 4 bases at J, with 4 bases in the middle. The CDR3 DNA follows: TGTGCCAGCAGGGATTACGAGCAGTACTTC. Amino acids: CASRDYEQYF.

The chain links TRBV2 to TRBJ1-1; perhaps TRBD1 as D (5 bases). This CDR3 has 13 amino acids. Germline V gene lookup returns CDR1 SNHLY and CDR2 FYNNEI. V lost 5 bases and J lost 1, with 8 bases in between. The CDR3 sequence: CASSKDKNTEAFF. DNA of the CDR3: TGTGCCAGCAGTAAGGACAAGAACACTGAAGCTTTCTTT.

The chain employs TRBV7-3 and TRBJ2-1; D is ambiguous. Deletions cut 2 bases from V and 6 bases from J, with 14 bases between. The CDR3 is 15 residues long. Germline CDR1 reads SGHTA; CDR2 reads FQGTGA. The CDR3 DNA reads TGTGCCAGCAGCTTATTGGGCTACAGTGGCAATGAGCAGTTCTTC. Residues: CASSLLGYSGNEQFF.

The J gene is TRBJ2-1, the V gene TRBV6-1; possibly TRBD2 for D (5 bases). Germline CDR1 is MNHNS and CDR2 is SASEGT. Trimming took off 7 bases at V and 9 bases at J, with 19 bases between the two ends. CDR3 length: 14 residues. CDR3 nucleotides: TGTGCCAGCAAAAAGGAGGCCCCGGCGACTGAGCAGTTCTTC. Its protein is CASKKEAPATEQFF.

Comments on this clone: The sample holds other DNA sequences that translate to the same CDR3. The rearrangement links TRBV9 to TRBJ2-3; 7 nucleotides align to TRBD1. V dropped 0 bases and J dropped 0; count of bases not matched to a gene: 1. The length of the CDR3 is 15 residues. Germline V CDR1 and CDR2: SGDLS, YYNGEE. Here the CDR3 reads CASSVGTGSTDTQYF. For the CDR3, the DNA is TGTGCCAGCAGCGTAGGGACAGGAAGCACAGATACGCAGTATTTT.

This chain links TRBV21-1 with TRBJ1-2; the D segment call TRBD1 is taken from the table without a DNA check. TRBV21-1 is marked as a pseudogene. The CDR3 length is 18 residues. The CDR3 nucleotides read TGTGCCAGCAGCAAAGGGGACAGGGCTACCCTAGCTAACTATGGCTACACCTTC. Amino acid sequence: CASSKGDRATLANYGYTF.

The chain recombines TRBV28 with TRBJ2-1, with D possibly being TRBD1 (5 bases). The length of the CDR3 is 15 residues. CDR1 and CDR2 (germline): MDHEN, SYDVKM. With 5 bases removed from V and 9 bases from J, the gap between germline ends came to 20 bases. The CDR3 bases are TGTGCCAGCAGTCCCATGACAGAAGCACGATTTGAGCAGTTCTTC. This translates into CASSPMTEARFEQFF.

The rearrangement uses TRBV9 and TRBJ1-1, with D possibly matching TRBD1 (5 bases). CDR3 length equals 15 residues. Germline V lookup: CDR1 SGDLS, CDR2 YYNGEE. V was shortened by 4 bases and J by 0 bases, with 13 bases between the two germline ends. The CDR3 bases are TGTGCCAGCAGCCCTTTGGGGGGGATGAACACTGAAGCTTTCTTT. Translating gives CASSPLGGMNTEAFF.

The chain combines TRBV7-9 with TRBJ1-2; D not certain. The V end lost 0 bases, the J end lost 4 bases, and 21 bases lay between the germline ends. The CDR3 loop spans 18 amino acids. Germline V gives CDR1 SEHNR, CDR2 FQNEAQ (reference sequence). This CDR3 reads CASSLAQKIRELGYGYTF. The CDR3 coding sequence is TGTGCCAGCAGCTTAGCGCAAAAAATAAGGGAACTCGGCTATGGCTACACCTTC.

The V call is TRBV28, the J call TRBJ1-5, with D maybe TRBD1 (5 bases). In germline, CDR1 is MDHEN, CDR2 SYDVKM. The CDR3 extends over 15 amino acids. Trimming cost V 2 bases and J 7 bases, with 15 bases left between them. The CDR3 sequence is CASSLMSGKGQPQHF. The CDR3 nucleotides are TGTGCCAGCAGTTTAATGTCAGGGAAGGGACAGCCCCAGCATTTT.

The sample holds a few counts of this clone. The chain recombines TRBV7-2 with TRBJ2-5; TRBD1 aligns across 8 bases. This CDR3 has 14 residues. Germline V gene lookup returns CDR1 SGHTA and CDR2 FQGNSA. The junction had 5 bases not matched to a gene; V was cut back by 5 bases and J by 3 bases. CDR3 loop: CASSAPDREETQYF. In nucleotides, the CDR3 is TGTGCCAGCAGCGCGCCGGACAGGGAAGAGACCCAGTACTTC. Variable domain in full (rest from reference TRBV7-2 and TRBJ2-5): GAGVSQSPSNKVTEKGKDVELRCDPISGHTALYWYRQSLGQGLEFLIYFQGNSAPDKSGLPSDRFSAERTGGSVSTLTIQRTQQEDSAVYLCASSAPDREETQYFGPGTRLLVL.